The text below deals with one T cell receptor beta chain. Its antigen is as yet unknown. These data belong to a study of cytomegalovirus exposure and HLA in healthy donors. Findings and caveats of the study: In an earlier analysis, in roughly 600 donors, most V segments appeared productive either ~87% or ~30% of the time. Reportedly, TCR beta sequences accurately predicted HLA-A and HLA-B alleles in most subjects.

The PCR contained 60 Vbeta and 13 Jbeta primers. Repertoires were generated with immunoSEQ multiplex PCR, while TCRdb's copy carries only in-frame clones and drops some. The sample gives 120,000 or so clones, around 84% of which show up once; 1.8% is in the top ten. Trimming cost V 4 bases and J 2 bases; bases outside gene matches: 15. Germline CDR1 reads LNHNV; CDR2 reads YYDKDF (reference sequence). The length of the CDR3 is 19 residues. The chain combines TRBV15 with TRBJ2-4, with 9 bases identical to TRBD1. The TCR sequence derives from a man between 18 and 29 years old in good health and CMV-seronegative. Sequencing was done on a sample of PBMCs. CDR3 DNA sequence: TGTGCCACCAGCACACGGACAGGGGCCCCCGTGGGGCCCAAAAACATTCAGTACTTC. Its protein product is CATSTRTGAPVGPKNIQYF.